This section outlines one T cell receptor (beta chain) sequence together with its context. The antigen remains unidentified. Researchers ran the PCR with 60 Vbeta and 13 Jbeta primers. TCRdb's copy holds only in-frame clones and misses some; the assay was immunoSEQ multiplex PCR. The repertoire includes about 100,000 clones, over 80% of them detected once, and approximately 2.8% sits in the top ten. The sample originates from a study of cytomegalovirus exposure and HLA in healthy donors. Germline CDR1 is MNHEY and CDR2 is SMNVEV (reference sequence). The CDR3 extends over 14 amino acids. The V segment lost 5 bases and the J segment 9 bases; nucleotides outside the gene matches: 10. Overall study findings and caveats: Later, TCR association rates were found to vary by HLA locus, highest for DRB1 and lowest for HLA-C. High specificity and sensitivity for cytomegalovirus status were reported for the classifier. As confirmed in vitro, a few CMV-associated chains were specific for CMV antigens.

The sequenced material came from PBMCs. This sequence was found in a man aged 40-49 years in good health and CMV-seronegative. The J gene is TRBJ1-5, the V gene TRBV27; TRBD1 agrees at 7 bases. CDR3 nucleotides: TGTGCCAGCAGTACTCGACAGGGATGGTTGCCCCAGCATTTT. The encoded protein is CASSTRQGWLPQHF.